This TCR beta chain was recorded in a study of spatial heterogeneity in lung cancer. Time point of the sample: sample taken at primary tumor resection. Material for sequencing was whole RNA from tumor, nontumor lung or frozen PBMC, left unsorted. Germline CDR1 reads SGHRS; CDR2 reads YFSETQ. V lost 4 bases and J lost 0, with 11 bases in between. The CDR3 consists of 15 residues. TCR cDNA molecules were tagged individually, and each one carried a unique molecular identifier. TCRdb redid the calling of the 5' RACE reads with MiXCR, one entry per CDR3 protein. The sample lists some 50,000 distinct CDR3 sequences, 7.6% occurring once. This clonotype was recorded once. A clone one base away is much larger, so this may be a read error.

The V and J genes are TRBV5-1 and TRBJ1-3; possible D gene TRBD1, 5 bases. The clonotype was recovered from a female donor with early-stage non-small cell lung cancer. Source: PBMCs, taken at surgery. The CDR3 region has the DNA TGCGCCAGCAGCGGGGGACCGGCCTCTGGAAACACCATATATTTT. Translation: CASSGGPASGNTIYF. The full variable domain, completed using reference TRBV5-1 and TRBJ1-3, is KAGVTQTPRYLIKTRGQQVTLSCSPISGHRSVSWYQQTPGQGLQFLFEYFSETQRNKGNFPGRFSGRQFSNSRSEMNVSTLELGDSALYLCASSGGPASGNTIYFGEGSWLTVV.